A selection of T cell receptor beta chains follows, all from one sample in a study of blood T cell repertoires in COVID-19. TCRdb's copy holds only in-frame clones and misses some; the assay was immunoSEQ multiplex PCR. The top ten hold approximately 10% of the sample, which has 100,000 to 150,000 clones, approximately 88% seen once. Sequencing was done on a sample of peripheral blood. Receptors originate from a man between 45 and 60 years old with acute or convalescent COVID-19. The CDR3 runs from the conserved cysteine through the conserved F or W. A D gene is named only where the DNA matches it firmly. Rows give clone size only sometimes, using once, few, many, or a class for an expanded clone.

D	V	J	size	CDR3	DNA
.	TRBV19	TRBJ2-7	.	CASSTGSDYEQYF	TGTGCCAGTAGTACAGGGTCTGACTACGAGCAGTACTTC
.	TRBV2	TRBJ1-2	.	CASNRDAYGYTF	TGTGCCAGTAACAGGGATGCTTATGGCTACACCTTC
TRBD2	TRBV3-1/TRBV3-2	TRBJ2-5	.	CASSPSRAGGPQETQYF	TGTGCCAGCAGCCCCAGTCGTGCGGGGGGACCACAAGAGACCCAGTACTTC
TRBD1	TRBV5-1	TRBJ1-3	.	CASSSRTGGAGNTIYF	TGCGCCAGCAGCTCCCGGACAGGGGGCGCTGGAAACACCATATATTTT
TRBD2	TRBV7-2	TRBJ2-7	.	CASSIGLAQYEQYF	TGTGCCAGCAGCATAGGACTAGCTCAATACGAGCAGTACTTC
.	TRBV7-9	TRBJ1-2	.	CASSLGGGSYYGYTF	TGTGCCAGCAGCCTGGGAGGAGGAAGTTACTATGGCTACACCTTC
.	TRBV19	TRBJ2-2	.	CASLEGSTNTGELFF	TGTGCCAGTTTAGAGGGCAGCACGAACACCGGGGAGCTGTTTTTT
.	TRBV19	TRBJ2-2	.	CASRIGGSLFF	TGTGCCAGTAGGATCGGAGGGTCGCTGTTTTTT
.	TRBV28	TRBJ2-6	.	CASNPRAGANVLTF	TGTGCCAGCAACCCCAGGGCTGGGGCCAACGTCCTGACTTTC
.	TRBV11-3	TRBJ2-2	once	CASSLSNANTGELFF	TGTGCCAGCAGCCTCTCTAACGCGAACACCGGGGAGCTGTTTTTT
TRBD1	TRBV30	TRBJ1-1	.	CAWCRSDRETEAFF	TGTGCCTGGTGCAGGAGCGACAGGGAGACTGAAGCTTTCTTT
TRBD2	TRBV5-1	TRBJ2-1	once	CASSYGLARNEQFF	TGCGCCAGCAGCTATGGACTAGCGCGTAATGAGCAGTTCTTC
TRBD2	TRBV7-2	TRBJ2-1	.	CASSLRRGGEQFF	TGTGCCAGCAGCTTACGGCGCGGGGGGGAACAGTTCTTC
TRBD1	TRBV5-1	TRBJ2-1	.	CASSLLGQGFNEQFF	TGCGCCAGCAGCTTGTTGGGACAGGGGTTCAATGAGCAGTTCTTC
TRBD2	TRBV28	TRBJ2-1	.	CASSLLGASGNNEQFF	TGTGCCAGCAGTTTACTGGGTGCTAGCGGAAACAATGAGCAGTTCTTC
TRBD2	TRBV5-4	TRBJ2-5	.	CASSRGGAGGPGETQYF	TGTGCCAGCAGCCGGGGCGGCGCGGGGGGGCCTGGAGAGACCCAGTACTTC
TRBD1	TRBV6-5	TRBJ1-5	.	CASSYAGQGAKQPQHF	TGTGCCAGCAGTTACGCAGGACAGGGGGCGAAGCAGCCCCAGCATTTT
TRBD2	TRBV7-6	TRBJ2-7	.	CASSLKGYGTRTSEQYF	TGTGCCAGCAGCTTAAAGGGATACGGGACTAGAACGTCGGAGCAGTACTTC
.	TRBV7-9	TRBJ1-1	.	CASSASSPGAFF	TGTGCCAGCAGCGCTTCGAGCCCGGGGGCTTTCTTT
.	TRBV14	TRBJ2-7	.	CASSPNAGVPGEQYF	TGTGCCAGCAGCCCTAACGCAGGGGTCCCAGGCGAGCAGTACTTC
.	TRBV3-1/TRBV3-2	TRBJ2-2	.	CASSRGGGELFF	TGTGCCAGCAGCCGAGGAGGCGGGGAGCTGTTTTTT
.	TRBV2	TRBJ2-5	.	CASTVFQETQYF	TGTGCCAGCACTGTTTTTCAAGAGACCCAGTACTTC
TRBD1	TRBV3-1/TRBV3-2	TRBJ1-2	once	CASQGTGESPLYGYTF	TGTGCCAGTCAGGGGACAGGGGAATCCCCTCTCTATGGCTACACCTTC
TRBD2	TRBV28	TRBJ2-7	.	CASSLWTSGSNEQYF	TGTGCCAGCAGTTTATGGACTAGCGGGAGTAACGAGCAGTACTTC
.	TRBV7-2	TRBJ1-5	.	CASSLPRGGNQPQHF	TGTGCCAGCAGCTTACCCCGCGGGGGAAATCAGCCCCAGCATTTT
.	TRBV5-4	TRBJ1-1	.	CASSFDRNTEAFF	TGTGCCAGCAGCTTCGACAGGAACACTGAAGCTTTCTTT
.	TRBV27	TRBJ1-1	.	CASSSLLGYTEAFF	TGTGCCAGCAGCTCCCTCCTTGGCTACACTGAAGCTTTCTTT
TRBD1	TRBV29-1	TRBJ1-2	.	CSVQFTGAPYNYGYTF	TGCAGCGTACAATTTACAGGGGCACCTTATAACTATGGCTACACCTTC
.	TRBV7-2	TRBJ2-7	.	CASSLGRGDEQYF	TGTGCCAGCAGCTTAGGGAGGGGAGACGAGCAGTACTTC
.	TRBV6-5	TRBJ1-6	few	CASSWEPGKNSPLHF	TGTGCCAGCAGTTGGGAGCCAGGAAAAAATTCACCCCTCCACTTT
.	TRBV28	TRBJ1-1	.	CASRGGIRSTEAFF	TGTGCCAGCAGAGGGGGAATACGTAGTACTGAAGCTTTCTTT
TRBD1	TRBV7-2	TRBJ2-3	.	CASSPGTGNTQYF	TGTGCCAGCAGCCCCGGGACAGGGAATACGCAGTATTTT
.	TRBV28	TRBJ2-7	.	CASSLGGRYEQYF	TGTGCCAGCAGTTTGGGGGGGCGTTACGAGCAGTACTTC
.	TRBV19	TRBJ2-6	.	CASKQWGGRSGANVLTF	TGTGCCAGTAAACAATGGGGAGGACGCTCTGGGGCCAACGTCCTGACTTTC
TRBD2	TRBV5-1	TRBJ2-7	.	CASSSIPLAGEGEQYF	TGCGCCAGCAGCTCTATTCCCCTAGCGGGAGAGGGCGAGCAGTACTTC
.	TRBV5-1	TRBJ1-2	.	CASSPGQGDYGYTF	TGCGCCAGCAGCCCTGGTCAGGGTGACTATGGCTACACCTTC
.	TRBV7-9	TRBJ1-2	.	CASSPPGVGGYTF	TGTGCCAGCAGCCCGCCCGGGGTTGGAGGCTACACCTTC
TRBD1	TRBV19	TRBJ1-2	.	CASIRPGQHYGYTF	TGTGCCAGTATCAGACCGGGACAGCACTATGGCTACACCTTC
.	TRBV11-2	TRBJ2-2	.	CASSLRRGTTNTGELFF	TGTGCCAGCAGCTTAAGGAGGGGTACAACGAACACCGGGGAGCTGTTTTTT
TRBD2	TRBV3-1/TRBV3-2	TRBJ2-1	.	CASSQGDSGDEQFF	TGTGCCAGCAGCCAGGGAGACAGCGGGGATGAGCAGTTCTTC
TRBD1	TRBV24-1	TRBJ2-1	.	CATSDWDRHPNEQFF	TGTGCCACCAGTGATTGGGACAGGCATCCCAATGAGCAGTTCTTC
TRBD2	TRBV5-1	TRBJ2-2	.	CASSVITGLAAAGELFF	TGCGCCAGCAGCGTAATAACGGGACTAGCGGCTGCCGGGGAGCTGTTTTTT
.	TRBV28	TRBJ1-5	.	CASRLGGGNQPQHF	TGTGCCAGCAGGTTAGGCGGGGGGAATCAGCCCCAGCATTTT
TRBD1	TRBV27	TRBJ1-2	.	CATKTGANGYTF	TGTGCCACCAAGACAGGGGCGAATGGCTACACCTTC
.	TRBV5-4	TRBJ2-2	.	CASSLRGAGGELFF	TGTGCCAGCAGCCTGCGGGGAGCAGGCGGGGAGCTGTTTTTT
TRBD1	TRBV7-3	TRBJ1-1	.	CASSLLGGEYTEAFF	TGTGCCAGCAGCTTATTAGGGGGCGAGTACACTGAAGCTTTCTTT
.	TRBV7-9	TRBJ1-6	.	CASTMGQGSSDSPLHF	TGTGCCAGCACCATGGGTCAGGGTTCCTCGGATTCACCCCTCCACTTT
TRBD1	TRBV27	TRBJ1-6	.	CASSLWGQGGGSPLHF	TGTGCCAGCAGTTTATGGGGGCAGGGGGGAGGTTCACCCCTCCACTTT
.	TRBV6-5	TRBJ1-5	.	CASSTGTSSQPQHF	TGTGCCAGCAGTACCGGGACTTCCAGTCAGCCCCAGCATTTT
.	TRBV5-5	TRBJ2-2	.	CASSLRTNTGELFF	TGTGCCAGCAGCTTGAGGACTAACACCGGGGAGCTGTTTTTT
.	TRBV5-6	TRBJ1-2	.	CASSLRGIEDYGYTF	TGTGCCAGCAGCTTGCGGGGGATCGAAGACTATGGCTACACCTTC
TRBD1	TRBV5-1	TRBJ2-1	.	CASSLGGTGDEQFF	TGCGCCAGCAGCTTGGGTGGGACAGGGGACGAGCAGTTCTTC
TRBD1	TRBV6-5	TRBJ2-7	.	CATNKGQGRREQYF	TGTGCCACCAACAAGGGACAGGGTAGGCGCGAGCAGTACTTC
TRBD2	TRBV14	TRBJ2-1	.	CASSIRTRSWNEQFF	TGTGCCAGCAGCATCAGGACTAGATCCTGGAATGAGCAGTTCTTC
.	TRBV11-3	TRBJ2-7	.	CASAFGGEGEQYF	TGTGCCAGCGCCTTTGGGGGCGAAGGCGAGCAGTACTTC
.	TRBV5-5	TRBJ1-6	.	CASSLLQLNNSPLHF	TGTGCCAGCAGCTTGTTACAGCTTAATAATTCACCCCTCCACTTT
TRBD1	TRBV9	TRBJ1-1	.	CASSPQTGPTEAFF	TGTGCCAGCAGCCCCCAGACAGGGCCCACTGAAGCTTTCTTT
TRBD1	TRBV27	TRBJ1-3	few	CASSLFPPGTVGNTIYF	TGTGCCAGCAGTTTATTCCCCCCCGGGACAGTCGGAAACACCATATATTTT
.	TRBV7-9	TRBJ1-2	.	CASSLGAGERNGYTF	TGTGCCAGCAGCCTGGGGGCGGGGGAAAGGAATGGCTACACCTTC
.	TRBV2	TRBJ1-1	.	CASTRNGLNTEAFF	TGTGCCAGCACTAGAAACGGACTAAACACTGAAGCTTTCTTT